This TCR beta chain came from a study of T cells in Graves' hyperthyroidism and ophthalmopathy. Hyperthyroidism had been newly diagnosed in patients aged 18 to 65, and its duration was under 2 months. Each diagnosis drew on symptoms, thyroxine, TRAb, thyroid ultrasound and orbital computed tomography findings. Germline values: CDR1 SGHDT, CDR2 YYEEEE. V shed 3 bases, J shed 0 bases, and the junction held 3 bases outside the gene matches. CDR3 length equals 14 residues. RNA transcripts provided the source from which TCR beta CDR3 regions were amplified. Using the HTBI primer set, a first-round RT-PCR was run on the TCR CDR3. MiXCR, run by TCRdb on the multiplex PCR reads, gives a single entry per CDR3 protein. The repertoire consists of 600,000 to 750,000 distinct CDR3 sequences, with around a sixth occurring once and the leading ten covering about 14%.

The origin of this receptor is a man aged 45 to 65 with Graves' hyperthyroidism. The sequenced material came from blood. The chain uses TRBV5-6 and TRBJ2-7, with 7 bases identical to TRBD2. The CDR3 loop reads CASSSLAASYEQYF. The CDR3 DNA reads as TGTGCCAGCAGCTCTCTAGCGGCCTCCTACGAGCAGTACTTC.